This TCR beta chain came from a study of technical replicates of blood from a handful of donors. Germline loops: CDR1 KGHSH, CDR2 LQKENI. V dropped 6 bases and J dropped 5; count of bases not matched to a gene: 13. This CDR3 comprises 15 residues. Here immunoSEQ multiplex PCR was the method, and the copy in TCRdb shows in-frame clones only, minus some. The sample records tens of thousands of clones, 90% to 95% being singletons. The clonotype originates from a human donor in good health. The material sequenced was T cells isolated from PBMCs. This rearrangement joins TRBV18 to TRBJ2-7; 7 bases map to TRBD1. The CDR3 bases are TGTGCCAGCTCCCCGACAGGGTATGTAATCGACGAGCAGTACTTC. Residues: CASSPTGYVIDEQYF.